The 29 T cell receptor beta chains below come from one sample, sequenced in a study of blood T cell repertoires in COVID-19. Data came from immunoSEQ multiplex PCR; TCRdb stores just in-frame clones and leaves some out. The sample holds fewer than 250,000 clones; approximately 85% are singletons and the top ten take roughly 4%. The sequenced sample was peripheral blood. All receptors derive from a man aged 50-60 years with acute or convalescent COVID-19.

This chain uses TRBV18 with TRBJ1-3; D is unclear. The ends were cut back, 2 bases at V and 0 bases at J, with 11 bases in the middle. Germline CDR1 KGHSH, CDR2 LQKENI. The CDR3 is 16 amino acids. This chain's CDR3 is CASSPWRPSSGNTIYF. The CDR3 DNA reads TGTGCCAGCTCACCATGGAGACCGAGCTCTGGAAACACCATATATTTT.

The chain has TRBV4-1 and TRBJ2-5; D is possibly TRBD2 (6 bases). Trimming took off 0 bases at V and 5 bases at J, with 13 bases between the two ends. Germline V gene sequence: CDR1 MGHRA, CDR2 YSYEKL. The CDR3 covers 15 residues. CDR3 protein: CASSQDFGGVETQYF. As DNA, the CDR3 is TGCGCCAGCAGCCAAGATTTCGGGGGAGTGGAGACCCAGTACTTC.

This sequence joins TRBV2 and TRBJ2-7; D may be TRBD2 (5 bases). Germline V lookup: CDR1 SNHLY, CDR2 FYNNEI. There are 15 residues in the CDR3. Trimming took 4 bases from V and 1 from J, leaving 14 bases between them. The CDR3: CASSARRTGSYEQYF. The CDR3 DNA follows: TGTGCCAGCAGTGCCAGGAGGACGGGATCCTACGAGCAGTACTTC.

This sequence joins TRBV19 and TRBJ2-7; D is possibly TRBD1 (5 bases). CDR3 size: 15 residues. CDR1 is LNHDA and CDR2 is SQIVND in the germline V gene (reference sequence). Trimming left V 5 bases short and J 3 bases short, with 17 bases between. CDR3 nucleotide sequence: TGTGCCAGTAGTTTCCAGACGGACACTCACTACGAGCAGTACTTC. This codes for CASSFQTDTHYEQYF. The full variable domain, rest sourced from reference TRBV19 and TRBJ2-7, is DGGITQSPKYLFRKEGQNVTLSCEQNLNHDAMYWYRQDPGQGLRLIYYSQIVNDFQKGDIAEGYSVSREKKESFPLTVTSAQKNPTAFYLCASSFQTDTHYEQYFGPGTRLTVT.

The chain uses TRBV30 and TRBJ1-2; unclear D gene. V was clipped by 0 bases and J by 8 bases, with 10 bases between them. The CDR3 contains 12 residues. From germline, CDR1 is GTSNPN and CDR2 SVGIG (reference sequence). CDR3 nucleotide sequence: TGTGCCTGGAGTGTAAGCGGGCCAGGCTACACCTTC. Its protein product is CAWSVSGPGYTF. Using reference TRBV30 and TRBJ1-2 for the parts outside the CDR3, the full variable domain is SQTIHQWPATLVQPVGSPLSLECTVEGTSNPNLYWYRQAAGRGLQLLFYSVGIGQISSEVPQNLSASRPQDRQFILSSKKLLLSDSGFYLCAWSVSGPGYTFGSGTRLTVV.

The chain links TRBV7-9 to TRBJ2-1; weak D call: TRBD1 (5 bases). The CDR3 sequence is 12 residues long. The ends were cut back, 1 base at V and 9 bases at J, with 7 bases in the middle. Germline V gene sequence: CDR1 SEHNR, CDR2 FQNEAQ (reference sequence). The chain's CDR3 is CASSLVGAEQFF. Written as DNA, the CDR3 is TGTGCCAGCAGCTTAGTAGGGGCTGAGCAGTTCTTC. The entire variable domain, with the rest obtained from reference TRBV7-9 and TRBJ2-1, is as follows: DTGVSQNPRHKITKRGQNVTFRCDPISEHNRLYWYRQTLGQGPEFLTYFQNEAQLEKSRLLSDRFSAERPKGSFSTLEIQRTEQGDSAMYLCASSLVGAEQFFGPGTRLTVL.

CDR3 protein: CASSPFGDSGNQPQHF. For the CDR3, the DNA is TGTGCCAGCAGTCCATTCGGGGACAGCGGCAATCAGCCCCAGCATTTT. The gene calls are TRBV27 and TRBJ1-5; TRBD1 matches at 7 bases. Germline V gives CDR1 MNHEY, CDR2 SMNVEV (reference sequence). The CDR3 spans 16 residues. Trimming cost V 5 bases and J 2 bases; bases outside gene matches: 9.

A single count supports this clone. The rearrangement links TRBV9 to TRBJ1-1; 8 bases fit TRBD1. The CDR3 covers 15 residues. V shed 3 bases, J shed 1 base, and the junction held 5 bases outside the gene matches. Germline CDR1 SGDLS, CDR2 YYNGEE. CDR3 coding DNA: TGTGCCAGCAGCGGGCGACAGGGGAGGAACACTGAAGCTTTCTTT. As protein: CASSGRQGRNTEAFF.

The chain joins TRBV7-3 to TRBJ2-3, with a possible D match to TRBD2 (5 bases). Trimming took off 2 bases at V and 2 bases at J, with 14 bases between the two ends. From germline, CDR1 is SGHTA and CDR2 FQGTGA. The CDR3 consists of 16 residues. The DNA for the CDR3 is TGTGCCAGCAGCTTAGTGGCTAGCCGATACACAGATACGCAGTATTTT. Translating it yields CASSLVASRYTDTQYF.

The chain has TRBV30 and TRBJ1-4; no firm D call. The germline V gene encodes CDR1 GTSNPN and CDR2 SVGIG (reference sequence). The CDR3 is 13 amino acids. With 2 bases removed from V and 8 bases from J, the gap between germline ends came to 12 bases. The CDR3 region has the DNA TGTGCCTGGAGTCTGAGGGCGTACGAAAAACTGTTTTTT. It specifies CAWSLRAYEKLFF.

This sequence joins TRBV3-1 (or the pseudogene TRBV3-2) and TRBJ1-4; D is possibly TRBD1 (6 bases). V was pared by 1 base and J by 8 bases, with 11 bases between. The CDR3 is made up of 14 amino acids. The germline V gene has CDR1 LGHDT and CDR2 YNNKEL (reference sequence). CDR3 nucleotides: TGTGCCAGCAGCCAAGCGGGGGGGCTGGAAAAACTGTTTTTT. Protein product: CASSQAGGLEKLFF.

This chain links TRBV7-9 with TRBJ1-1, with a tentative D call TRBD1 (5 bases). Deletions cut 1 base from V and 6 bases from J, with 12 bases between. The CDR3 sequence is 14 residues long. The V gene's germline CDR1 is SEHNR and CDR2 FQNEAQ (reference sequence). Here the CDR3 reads CASSLGVQGAEAFF. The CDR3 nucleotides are TGTGCCAGCAGCTTAGGTGTGCAGGGCGCTGAAGCTTTCTTT.

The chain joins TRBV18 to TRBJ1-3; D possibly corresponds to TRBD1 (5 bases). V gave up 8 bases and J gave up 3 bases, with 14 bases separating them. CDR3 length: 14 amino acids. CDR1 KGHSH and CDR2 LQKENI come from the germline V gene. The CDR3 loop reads CASARDSGGNTIYF. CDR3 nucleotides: TGTGCCAGCGCCAGGGATTCAGGTGGAAACACCATATATTTT.

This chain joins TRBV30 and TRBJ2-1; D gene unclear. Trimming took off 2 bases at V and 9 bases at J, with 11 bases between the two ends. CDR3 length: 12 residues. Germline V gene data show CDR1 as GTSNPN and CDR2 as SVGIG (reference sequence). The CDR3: CAWSSNHGEQFF. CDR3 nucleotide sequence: TGTGCCTGGAGTTCGAACCACGGTGAGCAGTTCTTC.

DNA for the CDR3: TGTGCCAGCAGACCACTAACAGGCACCGGGGAGCTGTTTTTT. This translates into CASRPLTGTGELFF. V gene TRBV27 combines with J gene TRBJ2-2; tentative D call: TRBD1 (5 bases). CDR3 length equals 14 residues. V lost 6 bases, J lost 4 bases, and 12 bases lay in between. From germline, CDR1 is MNHEY and CDR2 SMNVEV (reference sequence).

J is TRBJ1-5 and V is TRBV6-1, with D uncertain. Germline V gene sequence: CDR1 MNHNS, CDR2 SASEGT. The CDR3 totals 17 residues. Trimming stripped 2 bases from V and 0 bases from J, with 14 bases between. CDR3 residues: CASSELPQSISNQPQHF. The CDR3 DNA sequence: TGTGCCAGCAGTGAACTCCCCCAGTCAATTAGCAATCAGCCCCAGCATTTT.

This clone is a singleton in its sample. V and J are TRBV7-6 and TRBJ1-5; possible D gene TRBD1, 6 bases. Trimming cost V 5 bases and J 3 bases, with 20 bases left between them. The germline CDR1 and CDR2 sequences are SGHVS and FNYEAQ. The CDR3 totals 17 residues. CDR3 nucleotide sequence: TGTGCCAGCAGCCAAGAACAGGGAACGTTAATCAATCAGCCCCAGCATTTT. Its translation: CASSQEQGTLINQPQHF.

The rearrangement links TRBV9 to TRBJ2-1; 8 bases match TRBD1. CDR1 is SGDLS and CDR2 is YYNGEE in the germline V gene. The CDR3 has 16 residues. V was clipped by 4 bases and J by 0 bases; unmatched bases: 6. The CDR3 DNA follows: TGTGCCAGCAGCACCACGGACAGGGTCTCCTACAATGAGCAGTTCTTC. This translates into CASSTTDRVSYNEQFF.

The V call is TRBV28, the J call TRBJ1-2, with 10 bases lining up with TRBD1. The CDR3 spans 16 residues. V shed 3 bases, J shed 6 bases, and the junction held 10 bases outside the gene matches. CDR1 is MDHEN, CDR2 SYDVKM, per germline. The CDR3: CASSFGTGVTADGYTF. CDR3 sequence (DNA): TGTGCCAGCAGTTTCGGGACAGGGGTAACAGCGGATGGCTACACCTTC.

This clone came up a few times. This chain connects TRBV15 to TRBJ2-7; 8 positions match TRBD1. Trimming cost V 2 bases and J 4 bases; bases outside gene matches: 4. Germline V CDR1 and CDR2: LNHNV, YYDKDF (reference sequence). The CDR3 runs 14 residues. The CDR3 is CATSRSDRGYEQYF. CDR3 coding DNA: TGTGCCACCAGCAGATCTGACAGGGGTTACGAGCAGTACTTC.

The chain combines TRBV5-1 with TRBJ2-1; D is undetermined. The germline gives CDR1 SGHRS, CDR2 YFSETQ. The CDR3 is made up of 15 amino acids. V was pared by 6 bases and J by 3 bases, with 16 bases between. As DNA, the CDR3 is TGCGCCAGCAACCCACTTGACACAAACTACAATGAGCAGTTCTTC. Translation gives CASNPLDTNYNEQFF.

The CDR3 spells CASSPGTGQVIWGYTF. CDR3 DNA sequence: TGCGCCAGCAGCCCAGGGACAGGGCAGGTTATCTGGGGCTACACCTTC. This chain connects TRBV5-1 to TRBJ1-2; 9 nucleotides match TRBD1. The CDR3 has 16 residues. With 4 bases clipped from V and 8 bases from J, the junction kept 15 bases outside the gene matches. Germline CDR1 and CDR2: SGHRS and YFSETQ.

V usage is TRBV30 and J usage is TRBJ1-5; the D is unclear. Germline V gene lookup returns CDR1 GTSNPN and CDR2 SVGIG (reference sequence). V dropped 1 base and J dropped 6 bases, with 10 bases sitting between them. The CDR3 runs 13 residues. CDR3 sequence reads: CAWSGRNFQPQHF. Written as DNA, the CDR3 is TGTGCCTGGAGTGGCAGGAATTTTCAGCCCCAGCATTTT.

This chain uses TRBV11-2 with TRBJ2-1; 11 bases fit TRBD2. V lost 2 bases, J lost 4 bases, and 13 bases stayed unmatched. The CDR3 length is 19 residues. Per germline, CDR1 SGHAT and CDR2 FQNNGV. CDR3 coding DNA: TGTGCCAGCAGCTTAAAAGGAACCCCGGGACTAGCGGCGTACAATGAGCAGTTCTTC. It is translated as CASSLKGTPGLAAYNEQFF.

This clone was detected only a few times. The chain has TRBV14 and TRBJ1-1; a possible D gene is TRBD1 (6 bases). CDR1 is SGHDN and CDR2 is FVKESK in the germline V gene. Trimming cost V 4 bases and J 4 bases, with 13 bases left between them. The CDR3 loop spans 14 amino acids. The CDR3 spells CASSPYRQATEAFF. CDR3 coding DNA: TGTGCCAGCAGCCCTTATCGACAGGCCACTGAAGCTTTCTTT.

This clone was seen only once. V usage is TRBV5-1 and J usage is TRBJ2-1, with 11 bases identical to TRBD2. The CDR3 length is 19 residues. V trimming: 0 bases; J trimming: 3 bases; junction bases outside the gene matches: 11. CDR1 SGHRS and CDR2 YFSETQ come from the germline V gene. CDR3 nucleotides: TGCGCCAGCAGCTTGGCCCTAGCGCCGACTAGCGGGGTCTACAATGAGCAGTTCTTC. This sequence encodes CASSLALAPTSGVYNEQFF.

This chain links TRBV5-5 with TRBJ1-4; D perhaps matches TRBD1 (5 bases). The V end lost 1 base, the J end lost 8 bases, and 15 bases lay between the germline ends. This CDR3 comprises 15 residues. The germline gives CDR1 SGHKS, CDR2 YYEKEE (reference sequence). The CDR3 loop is CASSLMVRDTEKLFF. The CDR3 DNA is TGTGCCAGCAGCTTGATGGTCAGGGATACCGAAAAACTGTTTTTT.

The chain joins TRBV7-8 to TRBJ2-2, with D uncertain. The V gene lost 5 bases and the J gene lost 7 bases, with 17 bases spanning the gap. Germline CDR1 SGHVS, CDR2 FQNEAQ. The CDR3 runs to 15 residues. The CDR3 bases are TGTGCCAGCAGCCCCCTGGGCCGGATAGGCGGGGAGCTGTTTTTT. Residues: CASSPLGRIGGELFF.

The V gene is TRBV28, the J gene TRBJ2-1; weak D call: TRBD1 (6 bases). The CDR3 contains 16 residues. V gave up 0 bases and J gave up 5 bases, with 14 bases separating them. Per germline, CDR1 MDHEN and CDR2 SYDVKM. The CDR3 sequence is CASSLWGQSEHNEQFF. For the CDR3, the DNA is TGTGCCAGCAGTTTATGGGGACAAAGTGAACACAATGAGCAGTTCTTC.